The text below deals with one TCR beta chain. Its antigen is not yet known. No qualities accompany the bases; no much larger clone lies one base away. For the CD8 naive samples, CD45RO-negative cells were positively selected for CCR7, yielding a CD45RA+CCR7+ population from which TemRA cells were excluded. Donors were healthy HIV-negative adults with no recently reported acute infections or vaccinations. Every donor was a Caucasian adult living in Nashville, Tennessee, USA. Blood was obtained by leukapheresis, after which PBMCs were separated by Ficoll-Histopaque density gradient centrifugation and cryopreserved in liquid nitrogen vapor phase. Purity and quantity of every magnetically sorted T cell population were checked by analytical flow cytometry. Genomic DNA was isolated from every sorted fraction and measured by UV absorbance on a Nanodrop 2000c. TCR CDR3 regions were amplified from genomic DNA by multiplex PCR using the deep immunoSEQ assay. Extracted genomic DNA from each cell subset was spread evenly across all wells of several immunoSEQ 96-well plates, with each plate serving as a replicate. For sorted subsets, 200 to 250 ng genomic DNA, equal to 30,000 to 35,000 T cell genomes, was loaded into each replicate PCR. Purified libraries were quantified with a Qubit 3.0 fluorometer, sized on a Bioanalyzer 2100, and re-quantified with the KAPA Library Quantification kit. A separate single-read 150-cycle Illumina NextSeq 550 flow cell was used to sequence each immunoSEQ 96-well plate. In the authors' own workflow: Because the immunoSEQ output included only junctional sequences and no quality scores, the filtering could not be the same as the filtering used for full-length reads. Sequences were annotated with PyIR, a Python wrapper for IgBLAST v1.9, and V/J genes and CDR3 were assigned using IMGT germline references. Reads were removed for weak V/J assignments (E-value above 1e-6), missing CDR3, stop codons, out-of-frame junctions, or ambiguous translated residues. V3J clonotypes were defined as sequences sharing an identical inferred V gene, J gene, and CDR3 amino acid sequence. The percentage overlap between two repertoires was calculated by dividing the number of shared unique clonotypes by the size of the smaller repertoire. Richness of each repertoire was evaluated using RTK rarefaction, the Chao1 estimator, and Recon v2.1 estimates of unobserved clonotypes. OLGA was used to compute generation probabilities for all TCRbeta clonotypes that the gDNA method yielded from a handful of donors. TCRdb retrieved this table from immuneACCESS and kept in-frame rearrangements only. Not all clones are present; in checked studies, unresolved V genes account for under half, and no reason is known for the remainder. Clonal size and the V and J genes are those of that table, whereas D and trimming came from the DNA. The sample yields about 2.1 million clones; 80% to 95% were counted once. Of the sample, approximately 1.7% falls within the top ten clones.

V and J are truncated by 3 bases and 5 bases respectively, leaving an intervening sequence of 10 bases. Via the germline V gene, CDR1 is LGHNT and CDR2 FRNRAP. Including the terminal cysteine and phenylalanine, the CDR3 comprises 13 residues. The read is trimmed to its CDR3 DNA, 39 bases read in frame from base 1. This entry belongs to a study of shared clonotypes between healthy human individuals (TCRdb year 2020). Regarding the complete study: A couple of women and three men aged 18 to 49 years were included in the cohort. Per donor, three plates each were used for CD4 naive and CD4 memory, two for CD8 naive, and one for CD8 memory. The study deeply sequenced blood TCR repertoires of several healthy adults to estimate repertoire size and the extent of clonotype sharing between individuals. To increase sequencing depth and limit assay-specific biases, TCR repertoire library preparation and sequencing were carried out by different laboratories using diverse techniques. Between about 0.8 and 9 billion PBMCs per donor were obtained by leukapheresis.

The study at large found these results: Naive subsets generally had larger estimated clonotype richness than memory subsets. The small number of donors limited the genetic and exposure-history diversity represented. Pairwise subsampling led to the expectation that sequencing depth would affect the degree of clonotype sharing among donors. Sharing across a handful of donors was observed for about 5% of naive CD4, over 3% of naive CD8, about 2.3% of memory CD4, and around 0.4% of memory CD8 clonotypes. Compared with non-shared clonotypes, clonotypes shared by all four sorted-subset donors had higher generation probabilities. Only blood was sampled, and tissue TCR repertoires likely differ from those in blood. Incomplete sequencing was indicated by rarefaction of sorted-subset datasets, despite the large sequencing depth.

The origin of this receptor is a man aged 18-30 years in good health. Some clones in this sample may be carry-over from other donors' samples. The V and J genes are TRBV12-5 and TRBJ1-1; perhaps TRBD1 is the D gene, with 5 bases matching. Sample: naive CD8+ T cells from PBMCs. The cell subset or site label, read with the paper, signifies: CD45RA+CCR7+. The CDR3 in this case is CASGFSTGTEAFF. The DNA sequence reads TGTGCTAGTGGTTTTAGCACAGGAACTGAAGCTTTCTTT.